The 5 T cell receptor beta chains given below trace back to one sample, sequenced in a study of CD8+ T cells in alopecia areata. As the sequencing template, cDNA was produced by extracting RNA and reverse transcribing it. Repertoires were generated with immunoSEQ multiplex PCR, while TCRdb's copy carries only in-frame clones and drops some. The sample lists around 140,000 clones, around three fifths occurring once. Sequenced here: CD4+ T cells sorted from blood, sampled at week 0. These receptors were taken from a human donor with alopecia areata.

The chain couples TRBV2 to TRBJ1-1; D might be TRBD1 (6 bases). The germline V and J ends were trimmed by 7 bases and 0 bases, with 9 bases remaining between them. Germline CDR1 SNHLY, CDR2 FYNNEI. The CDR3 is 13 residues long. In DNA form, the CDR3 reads TGTGCCAGCAAAGGACAGTTGAACACTGAAGCTTTCTTT. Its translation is CASKGQLNTEAFF.

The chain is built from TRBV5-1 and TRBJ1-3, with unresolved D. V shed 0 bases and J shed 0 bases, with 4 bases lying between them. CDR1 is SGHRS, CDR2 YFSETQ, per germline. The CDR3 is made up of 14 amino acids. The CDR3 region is CASSLAVSGNTIYF. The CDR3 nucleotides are TGCGCCAGCAGCTTGGCAGTCTCTGGAAACACCATATATTTT.

The CDR3, as DNA: TGTGCCTGCCTCATGGCATACCGGAGGGAGACCCAGTACTTC. Translating it yields CACLMAYRRETQYF. The rearrangement links TRBV30 to TRBJ2-5, with D possibly matching TRBD2 (5 bases). Germline values: CDR1 GTSNPN, CDR2 SVGIG (reference sequence). Trimming cost V 6 bases and J 5 bases, with 19 bases left between them. This CDR3 is built from 14 residues. The full variable domain, completed using reference TRBV30 and TRBJ2-5, is SQTIHQWPATLVQPVGSPLSLECTVEGTSNPNLYWYRQAAGRGLQLLFYSVGIGQISSEVPQNLSASRPQDRQFILSSKKLLLSDSGFYLCACLMAYRRETQYFGPGTRLLVL.

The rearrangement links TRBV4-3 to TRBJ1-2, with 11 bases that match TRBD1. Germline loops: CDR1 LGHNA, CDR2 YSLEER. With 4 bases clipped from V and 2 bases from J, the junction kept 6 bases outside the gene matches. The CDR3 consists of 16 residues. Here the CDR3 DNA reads TGCGCCAGCAGCCGTGAGGGACAGGGGGGGAACTATGGCTACACCTTC. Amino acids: CASSREGQGGNYGYTF.

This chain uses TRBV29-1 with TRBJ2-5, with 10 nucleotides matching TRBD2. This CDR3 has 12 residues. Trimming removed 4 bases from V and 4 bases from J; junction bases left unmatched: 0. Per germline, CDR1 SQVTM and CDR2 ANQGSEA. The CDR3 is CSVASGGETQYF. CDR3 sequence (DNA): TGCAGCGTTGCTAGCGGGGGAGAGACCCAGTACTTC.